The rows below give T cell receptor beta chains drawn from one sample of a study of blood T cells in healthy people across ages. Each CDR3 protein is one row after TCRdb ran MiXCR on the 5' RACE reads. The table has 1,100,000 or so distinct CDR3 sequences, 35% to 50% seen once. Sequenced material: blood. The receptors stem from a woman aged 60-70 years in good health. The CDR3 runs from the conserved cysteine through the conserved F or W. A D gene is named only where the DNA matches it firmly. Where a row states a size, it is once, few, many or the class of an expanded clone; other rows omit it.

size | J | D | V | CDR3 | DNA
few | TRBJ2-7 | TRBD2 | TRBV28 | CASSPGGGLTQYF | TGTGCCAGCAGTCCGGGGGGGGGACTTACCCAGTACTTC
. | TRBJ1-5 | . | TRBV6-6 | CASSPDRRVNQPQHF | TGTGCCAGCAGTCCGGACAGAAGAGTAAATCAGCCCCAGCATTTT
few | TRBJ2-7 | TRBD2 | TRBV20-1 | CSASSGRGSYEQYF | TGCAGTGCTAGTAGCGGGAGGGGGTCCTACGAGCAGTACTTC
few | TRBJ2-1 | TRBD2 | TRBV20-1 | CSASTSGRYNEQFF | TGCAGTGCGAGTACTAGCGGGAGGTACAATGAGCAGTTCTTC
. | TRBJ2-1 | TRBD2 | TRBV7-3 | CASSPTSGRFDEQFF | TGTGCCAGCAGCCCGACTAGCGGGAGATTTGATGAGCAGTTCTTC
few | TRBJ2-4 | TRBD2 | TRBV20-1 | CSARLASGSYIQYF | TGCAGTGCTAGACTAGCTAGCGGGAGTTACATTCAGTACTTC
. | TRBJ2-3 | . | TRBV4-1 | CASRLRDVITDTQYF | TGCGCCAGCAGGCTCCGGGACGTCATCACAGATACGCAGTATTTT
many | TRBJ2-4 | . | TRBV6-5 | CASSDDRDGDIQYF | TGTGCCAGCAGTGACGACAGAGACGGGGACATTCAGTACTTC
. | TRBJ2-5 | TRBD2 | TRBV7-3 | CASSSLAGVRETQYF | TGTGCCAGCAGCTCCCTAGCGGGAGTAAGGGAGACCCAGTACTTC
. | TRBJ2-4 | . | TRBV10-3 | CAISESGQAAETRYF | TGTGCCATCAGTGAGTCGGGGCAGGCGGCGGAGACCCGGTACTTC
. | TRBJ2-7 | . | TRBV5-1 | CASSLTGGQGPYEQYF | TGCGCCAGCAGCTTAACCGGGGGGCAGGGGCCCTACGAGCAGTACTTC
. | TRBJ2-1 | . | TRBV15 | CATSSWTLEQFF | TGTGCCACCAGCAGCTGGACATTGGAGCAGTTCTTC
many | TRBJ2-1 | . | TRBV6-2/TRBV6-3 | CASQRNLGKNEQFF | TGTGCCAGCCAGAGAAACCTGGGTAAGAATGAGCAGTTCTTC
. | TRBJ2-1 | . | TRBV25-1 | CASSDVSSYNEQFF | TGTGCCAGCAGTGACGTATCCTCCTACAATGAGCAGTTCTTC
few | TRBJ2-1 | . | TRBV10-3 | CAITEPTYNEQFF | TGTGCCATCACGGAGCCTACCTACAATGAGCAGTTCTTC
few | TRBJ2-7 | . | TRBV5-1 | CASSLVYPRASSYEQYF | TGCGCCAGCAGCTTGGTCTACCCCAGGGCAAGCTCCTACGAGCAGTACTTC
. | TRBJ1-5 | . | TRBV10-3 | CATRGGGVTQPQHF | TGTGCCACCCGTGGGGGTGGGGTTACTCAGCCCCAGCATTTT
. | TRBJ2-2 | TRBD2 | TRBV10-2 | CASSGTGTSGSPELFF | TGCGCTAGCAGTGGCACCGGGACTAGCGGGAGTCCGGAGCTGTTTTTT
. | TRBJ1-2 | . | TRBV20-1 | CNAQEDNYGYTF | TGCAATGCCCAAGAGGATAACTATGGCTACACCTTC
. | TRBJ2-7 | TRBD2 | TRBV27 | CAIAGAFYEQYF | TGTGCCATAGCGGGAGCCTTCTACGAGCAGTACTTC
. | TRBJ2-7 | . | TRBV25-1 | CATSPLSVGEQYF | TGTGCCACCTCACCCCTGTCGGTGGGCGAGCAGTACTTC
few | TRBJ2-5 | . | TRBV11-1 | CASSLGSSGQETQYF | TGTGCCAGCAGCTTGGGCTCCAGCGGCCAAGAGACCCAGTACTTC
. | TRBJ2-3 | . | TRBV2 | CASSRPYGDTQYF | TGTGCCAGCAGCCGGCCTTATGGGGATACGCAGTATTTT
. | TRBJ2-3 | . | TRBV20-1 | CSVLAGTSQYF | TGCAGTGTCTTGGCCGGGACCTCGCAGTATTTT
. | TRBJ2-7 | . | TRBV9 | CASSVDGTPVGEQYF | TGTGCCAGCAGCGTAGACGGGACCCCCGTGGGCGAGCAGTACTTC
. | TRBJ1-1 | . | TRBV6-1 | CASKETVNTEAFF | TGTGCCAGCAAGGAGACGGTGAACACTGAAGCTTTCTTT
. | TRBJ1-5 | . | TRBV28 | CASTLAQGVRTQPQHF | TGTGCCAGCACCCTTGCCCAGGGAGTAAGGACTCAGCCCCAGCATTTT
. | TRBJ2-1 | . | TRBV20-1 | CSARDGTRRDPTYQETQFF | TGCAGCGCTAGAGATGGGACACGCCGGGACCCAACGTACCAAGAGACCCAGTTCTTC
. | TRBJ1-2 | TRBD1 | TRBV6-1 | CASSEFDRGIYGNTF | TGTGCCAGCAGTGAATTCGACAGGGGTATCTATGGCAACACCTTC
few | TRBJ2-4 | TRBD2 | TRBV12-3/TRBV12-4 | CASSSGTSGIQYF | TGTGCCAGCAGTTCAGGGACTAGCGGGATTCAGTACTTC
. | TRBJ2-5 | . | TRBV20-1 | CSVERVSETQYF | TGCAGTGTTGAGAGGGTCTCGGAGACCCAGTACTTC
. | TRBJ2-2 | . | TRBV6-4 | CASSDSVDTGELFF | TGTGCCAGCAGTGACTCGGTAGACACCGGGGAGCTGTTTTTT
many | TRBJ1-1 | . | TRBV12-3/TRBV12-4 | CASSLAGNTEAFF | TGTGCCAGCAGTTTAGCTGGGAACACTGAAGCTTTCTTT
. | TRBJ2-7 | TRBD2 | TRBV20-1 | CSAREPGLAFYEQYF | TGCAGTGCTAGAGAACCGGGACTAGCGTTTTACGAGCAGTACTTC
. | TRBJ2-1 | TRBD2 | TRBV20-1 | CSAPRLAGGDNEQFF | TGCAGTGCTCCCCGACTAGCGGGAGGGGACAATGAGCAGTTCTTC
many | TRBJ2-3 | TRBD2 | TRBV7-2 | CASSSNSGSYTDTQYF | TGTGCCAGCAGCTCGAATAGCGGGAGCTACACAGATACGCAGTATTTT
. | TRBJ2-7 | . | TRBV20-1 | CSVASGLSYEQYF | TGCAGTGTCGCTAGTGGATTGTCCTACGAGCAGTACTTC
few | TRBJ2-7 | TRBD1 | TRBV20-1 | CSAPDRAGSSYEQYF | TGCAGTGCTCCGGACAGGGCCGGGAGCTCCTACGAGCAGTACTTC
few | TRBJ2-5 | TRBD2 | TRBV7-9 | CASSLRLAGGEETQYF | TGTGCCAGCAGCTTAAGGCTAGCGGGAGGGGAAGAGACCCAGTACTTC
few | TRBJ2-7 | TRBD2 | TRBV20-1 | CSARSGSSSYNEQYF | TGCAGTGCTCGTAGCGGGAGTAGCTCCTACAATGAGCAGTACTTC
. | TRBJ2-3 | . | TRBV4-1 | CASSQVEVSTDTQYF | TGCGCCAGCAGCCAAGTCGAGGTCAGCACAGATACGCAGTATTTT